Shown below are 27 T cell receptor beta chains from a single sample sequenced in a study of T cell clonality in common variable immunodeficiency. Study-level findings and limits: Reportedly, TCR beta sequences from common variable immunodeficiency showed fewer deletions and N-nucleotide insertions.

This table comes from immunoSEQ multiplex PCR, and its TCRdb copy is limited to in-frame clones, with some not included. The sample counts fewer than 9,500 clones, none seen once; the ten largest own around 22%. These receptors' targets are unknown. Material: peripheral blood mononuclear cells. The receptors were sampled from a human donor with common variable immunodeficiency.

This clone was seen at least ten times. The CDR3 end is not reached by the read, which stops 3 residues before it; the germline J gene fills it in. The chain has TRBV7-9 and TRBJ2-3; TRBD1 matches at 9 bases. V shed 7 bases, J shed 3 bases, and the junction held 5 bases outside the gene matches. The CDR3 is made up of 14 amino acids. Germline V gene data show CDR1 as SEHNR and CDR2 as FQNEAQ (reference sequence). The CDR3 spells CASNAGQGTDTQYF. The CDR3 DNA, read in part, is TGTGCCAGCAACGCCGGACAGGGGACAGATACG.

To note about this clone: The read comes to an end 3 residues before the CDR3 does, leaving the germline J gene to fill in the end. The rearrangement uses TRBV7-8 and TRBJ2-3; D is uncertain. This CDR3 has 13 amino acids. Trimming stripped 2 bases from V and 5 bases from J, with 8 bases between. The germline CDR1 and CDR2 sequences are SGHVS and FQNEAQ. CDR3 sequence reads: CASSLSARDTQYF. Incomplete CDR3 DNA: TGTGCCAGCAGCTTATCTGCTAGAGATACG.

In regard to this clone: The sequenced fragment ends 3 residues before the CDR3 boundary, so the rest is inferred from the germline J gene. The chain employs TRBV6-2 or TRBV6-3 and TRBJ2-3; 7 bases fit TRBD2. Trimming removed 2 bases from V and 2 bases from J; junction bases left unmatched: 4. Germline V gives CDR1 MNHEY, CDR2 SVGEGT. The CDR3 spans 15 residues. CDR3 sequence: CASSYQAGTTDTQYF. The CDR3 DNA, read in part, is TGTGCCAGCAGTTACCAAGCGGGAACCACAGATACG.

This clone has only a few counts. Incomplete CDR3 DNA: TGTGCCAGTACAAAGGTAGCGGGAATCACAGATACG. It specifies CASTKVAGITDT. The full CDR3 protein reads CASTKVAGITDTQYF. The rearrangement links TRBV19 to TRBJ2-3, with 8 bases identical to TRBD2. With the read ending 3 residues before the CDR3 end, the germline J gene is used to fill in that end. Germline CDR1 LNHDA, CDR2 SQIVND (reference sequence). This CDR3 is built from 15 residues. Trimming cost V 7 bases and J 2 bases; bases outside gene matches: 8.

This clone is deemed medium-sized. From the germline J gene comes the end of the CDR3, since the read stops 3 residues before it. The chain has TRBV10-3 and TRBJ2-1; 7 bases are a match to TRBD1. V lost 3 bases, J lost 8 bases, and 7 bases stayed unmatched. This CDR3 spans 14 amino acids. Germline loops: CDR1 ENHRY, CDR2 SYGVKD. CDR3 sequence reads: CAISDYRGRDEQFF. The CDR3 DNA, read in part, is TGTGCCATCAGTGACTACAGGGGTCGGGATGAG.

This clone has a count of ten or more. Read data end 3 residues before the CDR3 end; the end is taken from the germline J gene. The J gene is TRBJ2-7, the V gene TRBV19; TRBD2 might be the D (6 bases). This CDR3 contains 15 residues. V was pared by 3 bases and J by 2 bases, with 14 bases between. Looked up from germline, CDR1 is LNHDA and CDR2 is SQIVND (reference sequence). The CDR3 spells CASSIPSEGTYEQYF. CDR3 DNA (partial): TGTGCCAGTAGTATTCCTAGCGAGGGTACCTACGAG.

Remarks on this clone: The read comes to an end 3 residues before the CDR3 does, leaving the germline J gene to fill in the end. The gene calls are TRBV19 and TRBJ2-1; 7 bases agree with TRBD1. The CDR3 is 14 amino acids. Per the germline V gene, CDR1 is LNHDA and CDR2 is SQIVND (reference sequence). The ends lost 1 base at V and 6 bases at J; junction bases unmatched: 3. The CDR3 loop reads CASSIGWDSNEQFF. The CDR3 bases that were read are TGTGCCAGTAGTATAGGCTGGGACAGCAATGAG.

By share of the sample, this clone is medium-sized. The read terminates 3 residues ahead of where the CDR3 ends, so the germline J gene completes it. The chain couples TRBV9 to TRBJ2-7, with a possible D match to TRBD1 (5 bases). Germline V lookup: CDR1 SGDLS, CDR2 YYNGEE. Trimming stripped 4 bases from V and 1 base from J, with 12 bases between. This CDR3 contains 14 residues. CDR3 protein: CASSSPDSSYEQYF. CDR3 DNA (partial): TGTGCCAGCAGCTCCCCCGACAGTTCCTACGAG.

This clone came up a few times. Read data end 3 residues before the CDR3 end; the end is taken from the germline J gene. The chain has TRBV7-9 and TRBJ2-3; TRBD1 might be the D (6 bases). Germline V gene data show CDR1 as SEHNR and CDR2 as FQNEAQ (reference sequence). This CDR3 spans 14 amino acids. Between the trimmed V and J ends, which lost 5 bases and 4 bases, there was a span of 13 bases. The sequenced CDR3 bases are TGTGCCAGCAGCAAAGGGGGACCGGCAGATACG. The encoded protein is CASSKGGPADT. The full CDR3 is CASSKGGPADTQYF. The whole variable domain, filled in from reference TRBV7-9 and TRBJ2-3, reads DTGVSQNPRHKITKRGQNVTFRCDPISEHNRLYWYRQTLGQGPEFLTYFQNEAQLEKSRLLSDRFSAERPKGSFSTLEIQRTEQGDSAMYLCASSKGGPADTQYFGPGTRLTVL.

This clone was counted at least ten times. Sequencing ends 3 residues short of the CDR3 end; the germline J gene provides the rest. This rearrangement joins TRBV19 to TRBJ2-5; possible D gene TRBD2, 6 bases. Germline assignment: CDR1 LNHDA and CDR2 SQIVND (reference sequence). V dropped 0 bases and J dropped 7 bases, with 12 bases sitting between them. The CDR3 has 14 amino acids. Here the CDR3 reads CASSIDLLGGTQYF. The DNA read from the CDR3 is TGTGCCAGTAGTATAGATCTTCTGGGGGGGACC.

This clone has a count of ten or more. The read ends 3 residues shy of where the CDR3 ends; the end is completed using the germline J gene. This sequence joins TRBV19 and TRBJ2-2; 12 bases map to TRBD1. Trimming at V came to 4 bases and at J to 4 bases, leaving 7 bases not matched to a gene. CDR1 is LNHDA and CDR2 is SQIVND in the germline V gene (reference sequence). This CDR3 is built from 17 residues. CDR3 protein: CASSRDRGRMATGELFF. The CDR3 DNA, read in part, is TGTGCCAGTAGTAGGGACAGGGGGCGTATGGCCACCGGGGAG.

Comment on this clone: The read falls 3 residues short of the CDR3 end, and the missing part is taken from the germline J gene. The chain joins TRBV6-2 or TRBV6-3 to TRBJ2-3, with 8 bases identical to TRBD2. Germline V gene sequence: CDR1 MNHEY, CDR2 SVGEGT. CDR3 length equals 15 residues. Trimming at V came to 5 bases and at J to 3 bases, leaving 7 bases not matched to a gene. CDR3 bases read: TGTGCCAGCAGTCGAGGGGGACTAGGAACAGATACG. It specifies CASSRGGLGTDT. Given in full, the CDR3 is CASSRGGLGTDTQYF.

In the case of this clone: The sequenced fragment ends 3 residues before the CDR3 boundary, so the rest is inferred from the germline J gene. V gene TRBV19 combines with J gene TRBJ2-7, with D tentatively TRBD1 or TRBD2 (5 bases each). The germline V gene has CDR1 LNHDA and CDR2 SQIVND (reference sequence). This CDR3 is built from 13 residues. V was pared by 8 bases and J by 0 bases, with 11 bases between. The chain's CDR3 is CASSEGLSYEQYF. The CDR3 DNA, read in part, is TGTGCCAGTTCCGAGGGGCTCTCCTACGAG.

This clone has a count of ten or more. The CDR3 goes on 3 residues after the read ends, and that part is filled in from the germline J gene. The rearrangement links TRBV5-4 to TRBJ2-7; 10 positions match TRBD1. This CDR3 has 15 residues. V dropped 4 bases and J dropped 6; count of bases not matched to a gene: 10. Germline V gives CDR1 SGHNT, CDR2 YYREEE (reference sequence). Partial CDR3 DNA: TGTGCCAGCAGCCCTCGGGGACAGGGGACGAGCGAG. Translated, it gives CASSPRGQGTSE. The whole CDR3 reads CASSPRGQGTSEQYF.

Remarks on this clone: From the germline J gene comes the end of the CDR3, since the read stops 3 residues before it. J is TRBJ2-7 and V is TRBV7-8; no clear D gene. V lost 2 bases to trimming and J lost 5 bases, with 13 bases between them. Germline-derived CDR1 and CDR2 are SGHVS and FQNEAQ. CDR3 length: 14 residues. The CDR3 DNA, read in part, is TGTGCCAGCAGCTTAAGCCAGGCTACCGACGAG. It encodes CASSLSQATDE. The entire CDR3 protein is CASSLSQATDEQYF.

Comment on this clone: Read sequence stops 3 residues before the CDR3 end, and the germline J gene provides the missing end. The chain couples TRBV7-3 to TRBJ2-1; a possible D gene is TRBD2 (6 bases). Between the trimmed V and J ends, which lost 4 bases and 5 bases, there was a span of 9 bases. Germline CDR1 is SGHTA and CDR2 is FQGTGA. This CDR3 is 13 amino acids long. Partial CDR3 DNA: TGTGCCAGCAGCTCGGGACTTGACAATGAG. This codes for CASSSGLDNE. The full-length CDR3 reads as CASSSGLDNEQFF.

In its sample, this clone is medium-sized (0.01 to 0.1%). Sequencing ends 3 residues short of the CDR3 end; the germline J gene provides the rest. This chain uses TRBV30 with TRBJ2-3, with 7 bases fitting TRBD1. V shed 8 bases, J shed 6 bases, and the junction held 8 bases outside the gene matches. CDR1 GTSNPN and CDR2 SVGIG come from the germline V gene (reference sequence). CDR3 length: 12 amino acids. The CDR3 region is CARRGLGDTQYF. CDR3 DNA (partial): TGTGCCCGTAGGGGGCTAGGCGATACG.

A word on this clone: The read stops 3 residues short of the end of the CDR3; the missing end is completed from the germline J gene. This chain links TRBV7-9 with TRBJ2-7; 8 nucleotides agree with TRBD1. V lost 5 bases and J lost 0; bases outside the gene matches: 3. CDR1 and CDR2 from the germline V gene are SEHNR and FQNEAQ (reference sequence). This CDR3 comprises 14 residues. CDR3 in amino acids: CASSQGAGSYEQYF. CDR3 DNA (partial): TGTGCCAGCAGCCAGGGGGCTGGCTCCTACGAG.

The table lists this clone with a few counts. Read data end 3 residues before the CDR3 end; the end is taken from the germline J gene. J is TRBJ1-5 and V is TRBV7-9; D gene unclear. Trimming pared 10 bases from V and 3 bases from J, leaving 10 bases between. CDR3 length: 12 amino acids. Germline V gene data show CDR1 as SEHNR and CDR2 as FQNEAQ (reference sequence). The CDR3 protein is CATGTFNQPQHF. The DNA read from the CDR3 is TGTGCCACTGGCACCTTCAATCAGCCC.

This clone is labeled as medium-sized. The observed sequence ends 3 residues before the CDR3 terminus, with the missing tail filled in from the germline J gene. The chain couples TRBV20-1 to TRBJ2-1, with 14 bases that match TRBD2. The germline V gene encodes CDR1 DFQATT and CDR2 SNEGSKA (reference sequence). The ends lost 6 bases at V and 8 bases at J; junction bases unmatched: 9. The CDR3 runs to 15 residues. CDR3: CSAAGLAGGPYEQFF. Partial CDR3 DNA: TGCAGTGCCGCCGGACTAGCGGGAGGTCCTTATGAG.

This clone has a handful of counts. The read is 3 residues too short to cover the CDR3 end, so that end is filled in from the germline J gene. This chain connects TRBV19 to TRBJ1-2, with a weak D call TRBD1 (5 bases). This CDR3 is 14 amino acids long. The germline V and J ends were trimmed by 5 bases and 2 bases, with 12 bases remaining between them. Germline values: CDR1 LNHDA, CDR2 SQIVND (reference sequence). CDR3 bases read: TGTGCCAGTAGTGAGGGGAGGAAGAACTATGGC. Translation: CASSEGRKNYG. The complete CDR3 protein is CASSEGRKNYGYTF.

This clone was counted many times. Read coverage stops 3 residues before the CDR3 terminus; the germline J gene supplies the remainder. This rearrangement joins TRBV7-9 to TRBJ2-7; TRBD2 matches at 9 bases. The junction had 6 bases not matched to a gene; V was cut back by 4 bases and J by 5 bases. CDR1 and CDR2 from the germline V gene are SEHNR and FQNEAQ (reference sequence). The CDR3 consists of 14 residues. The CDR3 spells CASSSEREVNEQYF. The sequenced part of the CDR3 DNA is TGTGCCAGCAGCTCCGAGCGGGAGGTCAACGAG.

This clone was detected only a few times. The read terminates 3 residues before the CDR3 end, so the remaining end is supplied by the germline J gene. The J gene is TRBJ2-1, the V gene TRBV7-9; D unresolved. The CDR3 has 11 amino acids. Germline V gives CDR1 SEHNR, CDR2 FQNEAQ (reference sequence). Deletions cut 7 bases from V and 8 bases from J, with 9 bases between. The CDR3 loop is CASTYLDEQFF. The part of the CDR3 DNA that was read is TGTGCCAGCACCTACTTAGATGAG.

The sequenced CDR3 bases are TGTGCCAGTAGTTTTGTACAACAGGAGACC. It translates to CASSFVQQET. The CDR3 reads in full as CASSFVQQETQYF. The rearrangement uses TRBV19 and TRBJ2-5; D gene ambiguous. The sequence runs out 3 residues before the end of the CDR3; the remainder is reconstructed from the germline J gene. The length of the CDR3 is 13 residues. In germline, CDR1 is LNHDA, CDR2 SQIVND (reference sequence). Trimming stripped 5 bases from V and 5 bases from J, with 12 bases between.

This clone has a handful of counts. The sequenced part of the CDR3 DNA is TGTGCCGGCGGAGAGACC. Its protein product is CAGGET. The full CDR3 reads CAGGETQYF. This chain joins TRBV11-3 and TRBJ2-5; no firm D call. The CDR3 is cut off 3 residues early in the read; its end comes from the germline J gene. Trimming cost V 11 bases and J 4 bases, with 5 bases left between them. The CDR3 is 9 residues long. Germline V gene lookup returns CDR1 SGHNT and CDR2 YENEEA.

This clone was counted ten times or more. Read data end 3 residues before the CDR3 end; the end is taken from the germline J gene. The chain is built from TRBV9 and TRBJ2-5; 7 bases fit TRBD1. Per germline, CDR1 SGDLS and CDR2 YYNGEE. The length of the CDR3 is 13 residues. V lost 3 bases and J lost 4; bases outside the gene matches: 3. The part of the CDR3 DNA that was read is TGTGCCAGCAGCGACAGGGGTTTAGAGACC. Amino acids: CASSDRGLET. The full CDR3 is CASSDRGLETQYF.

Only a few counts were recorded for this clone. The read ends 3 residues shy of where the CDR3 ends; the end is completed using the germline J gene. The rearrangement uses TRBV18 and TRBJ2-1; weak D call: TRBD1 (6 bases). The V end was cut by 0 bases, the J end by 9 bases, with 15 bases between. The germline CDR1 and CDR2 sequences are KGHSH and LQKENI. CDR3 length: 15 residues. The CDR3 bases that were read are TGTGCCAGCTCACCACCATCTCAGGGGCTAAGTGAG. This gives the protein CASSPPSQGLSE. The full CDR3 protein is CASSPPSQGLSEQFF. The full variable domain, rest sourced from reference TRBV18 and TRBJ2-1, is NAGVMQNPRHLVRRRGQEARLRCSPMKGHSHVYWYRQLPEEGLKFMVYLQKENIIDESGMPKERFSAEFPKEGPSILRIQQVVRGDSAAYFCASSPPSQGLSEQFFGPGTRLTVL.